The following is a T cell receptor (beta chain) sequence with its context. The antigen is undetermined. This sample is drawn from a study of cytomegalovirus exposure and HLA in healthy donors. At the level of the study: Counted in an early data release were about 85 million unique TCRs from HLA-typed donors. Study outcomes and limitations: TCR beta chains associated with HLA were, in a later analysis, more clonally expanded than equally common others. A later analysis linked a missense DCLRE1C variant to TCR beta V- and J-gene trimming.

PCR was performed using 60 Vbeta and 13 Jbeta primers. Authors' analysis steps: The count from a later analysis was roughly 80 million unique TCR beta chains, about 9.9 million of them shared. Repertoires were generated with immunoSEQ multiplex PCR, while TCRdb's copy carries only in-frame clones and drops some. The D gene and trimming were derived from the DNA, and the V and J assignments and clone size from that table. Among around 110,000 clones, 80% to 85% were seen once, and the ten largest hold about a fifth. The receptor was derived from a man younger than 45 in good health and CMV-seropositive. The material sequenced was PBMCs.

Here the CDR3 reads CSPQSRAKNIQYF. CDR3 DNA: TGCAGCCCCCAATCCAGGGCCAAAAACATTCAGTACTTC. The rearrangement joins TRBV29-1 to TRBJ2-4; D is unresolved. Germline V gene sequence: CDR1 SQVTM, CDR2 ANQGSEA. V was trimmed by 8 bases and J by 1 base, leaving 12 bases between them. This CDR3 contains 13 residues.